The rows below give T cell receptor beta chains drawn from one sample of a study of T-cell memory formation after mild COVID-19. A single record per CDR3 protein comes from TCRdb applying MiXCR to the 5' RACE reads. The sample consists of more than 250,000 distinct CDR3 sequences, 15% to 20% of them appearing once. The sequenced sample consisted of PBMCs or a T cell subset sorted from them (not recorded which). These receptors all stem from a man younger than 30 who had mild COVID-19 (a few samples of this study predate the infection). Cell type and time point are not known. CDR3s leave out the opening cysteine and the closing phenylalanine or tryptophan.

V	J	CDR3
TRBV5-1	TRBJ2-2	ASSTDPTGPGELF
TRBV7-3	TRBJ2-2	ASSRSLAGELF
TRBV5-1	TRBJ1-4	ASSFDTTTNEKLF
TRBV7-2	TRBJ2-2	ASSFSGSNTGELF
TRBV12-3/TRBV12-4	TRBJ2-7	ASSQGMDGEQY
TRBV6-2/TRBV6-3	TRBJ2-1	ASSYGRGQF
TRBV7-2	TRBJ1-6	ASSTSRQGRSYNSPLH
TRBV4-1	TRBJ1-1	ASSQGPSSNTEAF
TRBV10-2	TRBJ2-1	AITSGEYNEQF
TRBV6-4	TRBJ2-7	ASSDSLIGRY
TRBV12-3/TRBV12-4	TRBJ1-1	ASRTLGWDTEAF
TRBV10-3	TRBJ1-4	AISESRSVGEKLF
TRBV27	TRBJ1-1	ASSFYRGEWGTEAF
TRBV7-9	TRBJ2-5	ASSLRQRESKEY
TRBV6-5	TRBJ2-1	ASSRSGGAVHEQF
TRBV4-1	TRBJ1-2	ASSLSRGLGNYGYT
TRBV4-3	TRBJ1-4	ASSQGVGQGSEKLF
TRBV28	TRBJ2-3	ASSGAGGKDTQY
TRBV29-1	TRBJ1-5	SAARDSKASSNQPQH